Listed below are T cell receptor beta chains from one sample, sequenced in a study of T cells in Graves' hyperthyroidism and ophthalmopathy. One entry per CDR3 protein, called by TCRdb with MiXCR from the multiplex PCR reads. This sample has about 600,000 distinct CDR3 sequences, with more than 15% found just once. Sequencing was carried out using blood. The receptors derive from a woman between 40 and 50 years old with Graves' ophthalmopathy. CDR3s include the opening cysteine and the closing phenylalanine or tryptophan. D genes are given only for firm matches. Clone sizes are given selectively: once, few, many, or a class where the clone is expanded.

clone_size,j_call,d_call,v_call,cdr3_nt,cdr3_aa
many,TRBJ2-5,TRBD1,TRBV20-1,TGCAGTGCCTCCGGGACAGGGTACACGGAGACCCAGTACTTC,CSASGTGYTETQYF
-,TRBJ2-3,TRBD2,TRBV11-2,TGTGCCAGCAGCTCAGGCGGGGGTCCAAGCACAGATACGCAGTATTTT,CASSSGGGPSTDTQYF
many,TRBJ2-7,-,TRBV6-1,TGTGCCAGCAGTGCATCCGGGACGGGCTCCTACGAGCAGTACTTC,CASSASGTGSYEQYF
few,TRBJ2-3,TRBD2,TRBV30,TGTGCCTGGAGGCTAGCGGTAACAGATACGCAGTATTTT,CAWRLAVTDTQYF
few,TRBJ2-5,-,TRBV29-1,TGCAGCACTACCTTGGGACTCCAAGAGACCCAGTACTTC,CSTTLGLQETQYF
-,TRBJ2-7,-,TRBV11-3,TGTGCCAGCAGCTCCTCCGTCGGGCAGTACTTC,CASSSSVGQYF
few,TRBJ2-1,-,TRBV9,TGTGCCAGCAGCACGAGGGGGGCTAGCGTTAACAATGAGCAGTTCTTC,CASSTRGASVNNEQFF
few,TRBJ2-7,-,TRBV7-9,TGTGCCAGCAGCTTACCGAAGGCAAGGGGGAAGAGATCCTACGAGCAGTACTTC,CASSLPKARGKRSYEQYF
-,TRBJ1-4,-,TRBV7-9,TGTGCCAGCAGCTCCCTGTTACTAACTAATGAAAAACTGTTTTTT,CASSSLLLTNEKLFF
-,TRBJ2-3,TRBD1,TRBV3-1,TGTGCCAGCAGCCCTCCCCGCCGGGACAGGGTCACAGATACGCAGTATTTT,CASSPPRRDRVTDTQYF
many,TRBJ1-2,-,TRBV2,TGTGCCAGCAGTCTGACCGCCCTTAGCTATGGCTACACCTTC,CASSLTALSYGYTF
many,TRBJ1-1,-,TRBV27,TGTGCCAGCAGTTCCGTAGGGAGGAACACTGAAGCTTTCTTT,CASSSVGRNTEAFF
many,TRBJ2-1,-,TRBV12-3/TRBV12-4,TGTGCCAGCAGTCCCGGGATCTACAATGAGCAGTTCTTC,CASSPGIYNEQFF
few,TRBJ2-5,-,TRBV6-1,TGTGCCATTTCGAGACAGGTCCAAGAGACCCAGTACTTC,CAISRQVQETQYF
few,TRBJ1-5,-,TRBV28,TGTGCCAGCAGTTTAACCTTCAATCAGCCCCAGCATTTT,CASSLTFNQPQHF
few,TRBJ1-4,-,TRBV19,TGTGCCAGTAGCCCCCCCGCCCGGGGAAGTGAAAAACTGTTTTTT,CASSPPARGSEKLFF
many,TRBJ2-1,-,TRBV20-1,TGCAGTGCTAGAGCGTACAATGAGCAGTTCTTC,CSARAYNEQFF
many,TRBJ1-1,TRBD1,TRBV28,TGTGCCAGCAGCGACAGGGTCACTGAAGCTTTCTTT,CASSDRVTEAFF
many,TRBJ2-1,TRBD2,TRBV2,TGTGCCAGCAGTGACCCCCCACTAGCGGCCCACAATGAGCAGTTCTTC,CASSDPPLAAHNEQFF
many,TRBJ2-2,TRBD1,TRBV7-3,TGTGCCAGCAGCTCCGCAACAGGGGGCAGCCCCGGGGAGCTGTTTTTT,CASSSATGGSPGELFF
many,TRBJ2-3,-,TRBV29-1,TGCAGCGTTGAAGATTCAGGAGATACGCAGTATTTT,CSVEDSGDTQYF
few,TRBJ2-5,-,TRBV5-5,TGTGCCAGCAGCTTGGCTAGGGGCCTTCAAGAGACCCAGTACTTC,CASSLARGLQETQYF
-,TRBJ1-2,-,TRBV6-5,TGTGCCAGCAGTTCATGGCCTAGGACAGCGACAGCTAACTATGGCTACACCTTC,CASSSWPRTATANYGYTF
many,TRBJ2-1,-,TRBV2,TGTGCCAGCAGTGATGGGCAGGGGTTTCGCAATGAGCAGTTCTTC,CASSDGQGFRNEQFF
few,TRBJ2-4,-,TRBV27,TGTGCCAGCAGTTTATCGGGGGGTAGTGGCAAAAACATTCAGTACTTC,CASSLSGGSGKNIQYF
-,TRBJ2-6,TRBD1,TRBV29-1,TGCAGCGTTGACGGGACAGGGGACTCTGGGGCCAACGTCCTGACTTTC,CSVDGTGDSGANVLTF
-,TRBJ2-3,-,TRBV20-1,TGCAGTGCTAGAGATGGGCAGGGAGGCAGAGATACGCAGTATTTT,CSARDGQGGRDTQYF
few,TRBJ2-1,-,TRBV9,TGTGCCAGCAGCGTGGGTGCCTCGACGGTCCATGAGCAGTTCTTC,CASSVGASTVHEQFF
many,TRBJ2-5,TRBD2,TRBV6-2/TRBV6-3,TGTGCCAGTCTGGAACGGAGTAGCGGGAGAGCGGAGACCCAGTACTTC,CASLERSSGRAETQYF
few,TRBJ2-1,TRBD2,TRBV19,TGTGCCAGTAGTATTTCCGGACTAGCTACAAATGAGCAGTTCTTC,CASSISGLATNEQFF
many,TRBJ2-3,-,TRBV11-3,TGTGCCAGCAGCTTAGATCAGGGACGGTCAGATACGCAGTATTTT,CASSLDQGRSDTQYF
many,TRBJ2-7,TRBD1,TRBV2,TGTGCCAGCATCCGGGACAGGGTATCCGAGCAGTACTTC,CASIRDRVSEQYF
-,TRBJ1-2,-,TRBV2,TGTGCCAGCAAAGGGGAAAGTTTTGGCTACACCTTC,CASKGESFGYTF
many,TRBJ2-1,-,TRBV6-1,TGTGCCAGCAGCAGACGGGAACACAATGAGCAGTTCTTC,CASSRREHNEQFF
many,TRBJ2-5,-,TRBV30,TGTGCCTGGAGTTCGGGGAAGACCCAGTACTTC,CAWSSGKTQYF
few,TRBJ2-5,TRBD1,TRBV20-1,TGCAGTGCCTGGGACAGGGGAGAGACCCAGTACTTC,CSAWDRGETQYF
-,TRBJ2-3,-,TRBV10-3,TGTGCCATCAGTGTAGGAGGATCCCCGGATACGCAGTATTTT,CAISVGGSPDTQYF
-,TRBJ1-1,-,TRBV6-2/TRBV6-3,TGTGCCAGCAGTTACTCGAGGGGTTCCCACACTGAAGCTTTCTTT,CASSYSRGSHTEAFF
many,TRBJ2-3,-,TRBV3-1,TGTGCCAGCAGCCAAGCCTTCACAGATACGCAGTATTTT,CASSQAFTDTQYF
many,TRBJ2-7,-,TRBV20-1,TGCAGTGCTAGTAATCCCCGGGCAGATGTGGGCGAGCAGTACTTC,CSASNPRADVGEQYF
once,TRBJ2-1,TRBD1,TRBV29-1,TGCAGCGTTGAAAGGAATCGACAGGGGAGTGAGCAGTTCTTC,CSVERNRQGSEQFF
-,TRBJ2-7,TRBD1,TRBV27,TGTGCCAGCAGAAGACAGGGGCCCAACTCCTACGAGCAGTACTTC,CASRRQGPNSYEQYF
-,TRBJ2-7,TRBD1,TRBV6-1,TGTGCCAGCAGTCCTTCCCCGGGACAGGGATACGAGCAGTACTTC,CASSPSPGQGYEQYF
-,TRBJ2-2,TRBD1,TRBV28,TGTGCCAGCAAAGGACAGGTTCCCACCGGGGAGCTGTTTTTT,CASKGQVPTGELFF
-,TRBJ2-1,-,TRBV18,TGTGCCAGCTCACCACCCTCGGATACCTACAATGAGCAGTTCTTC,CASSPPSDTYNEQFF
many,TRBJ1-1,-,TRBV12-3/TRBV12-4,TGTGCCAGCAGTTTAGCCTCGACAGTAATGAACACTGAAGCTTTCTTT,CASSLASTVMNTEAFF
-,TRBJ2-2,-,TRBV12-3/TRBV12-4,TGTGCCAGCAGGACGGGACACAACACCGGGGAGCTGTTTTTT,CASRTGHNTGELFF
many,TRBJ2-5,-,TRBV2,TGTGCCAGCAACGTACGGACAGAAGAGACCCAGTACTTC,CASNVRTEETQYF
-,TRBJ2-4,-,TRBV24-1,TGTGCCACCAGTGATTTCTGTTCGAGGCTGGTGCTTGCCAAAAACATTCAGTACTTC,CATSDFCSRLVLAKNIQYF
many,TRBJ2-5,-,TRBV27,TGTGCCAGCAGTGCCAGACGCCAAGAGACCCAGTACTTC,CASSARRQETQYF
-,TRBJ2-5,TRBD2,TRBV3-1,TGTGCCAGCAGCCAAGGTTATAGCGGGGGGGTGAAGACCCAGTACTTC,CASSQGYSGGVKTQYF
many,TRBJ1-1,-,TRBV18,TGTGCCAGCTCACCACCGGACAGACAGAACACTGAAGCTTTCTTT,CASSPPDRQNTEAFF
-,TRBJ1-3,TRBD1,TRBV5-4,TGTGCCAGCAGCTGGGAGGGGACAGCTGGAAACACCATATATTTT,CASSWEGTAGNTIYF
many,TRBJ1-1,TRBD1,TRBV5-1,TGCGCCAGCAGCTGGAAGACAGGGGGCAGTAGCACTGAAGCTTTCTTT,CASSWKTGGSSTEAFF
many,TRBJ1-1,-,TRBV28,TGTGCCATTAATAGGGGACAAAGGAACACTGAAGCTTTCTTT,CAINRGQRNTEAFF